This entry lists 31 T cell receptor beta chains sequenced from one sample in a study of T cell responses to AZD1222 COVID-19 vaccine. The method was immunoSEQ multiplex PCR; TCRdb's version includes in-frame clones alone and lacks a portion of them. This table has 150,000 to 200,000 clones, 80% to 95% appearing once. The material was peripheral blood, obtained 28 days after the second AZD1222 dose. The origin of the receptors is an adult who received the AZD1222 COVID-19 vaccine.

V and J are TRBV3-1 (or the pseudogene TRBV3-2) and TRBJ2-1; 10 bases map to TRBD1. The CDR3 runs to 17 residues. The germline gives CDR1 LGHDT, CDR2 YNNKEL (reference sequence). With 4 bases clipped from V and 7 bases from J, the junction kept 13 bases outside the gene matches. Here the CDR3 reads CASSLTGGTGVRNEQFF. The DNA for the CDR3 is TGTGCCAGCAGCCTCACAGGGGGGACAGGGGTTCGAAATGAGCAGTTCTTC.

The chain joins TRBV28 to TRBJ1-3; TRBD1 matches at 10 bases. Trimming took 3 bases from V and 0 from J; bases not matched to a gene: 11. Germline CDR1 and CDR2: MDHEN and SYDVKM. This CDR3 is 19 amino acids long. CDR3 nucleotide sequence: TGTGCCAGCAGTTTCCGAGGGACAGGGGTTTCACACTCTGGAAACACCATATATTTT. Protein sequence: CASSFRGTGVSHSGNTIYF.

This chain uses TRBV18 with TRBJ1-3; possible D gene TRBD1, 6 bases. Germline CDR1 reads KGHSH; CDR2 reads LQKENI. Trimming left V 2 bases short and J 3 bases short, with 14 bases between. The CDR3 has 16 amino acids. The DNA for the CDR3 is TGTGCCAGCTCACCAGCCGAGACAGGACTTGGAAACACCATATATTTT. Protein product: CASSPAETGLGNTIYF.

A word on this clone: The identical CDR3 is also encoded by other nucleotide sequences in the sample. V gene TRBV7-2 combines with J gene TRBJ2-1; 9 bases agree with TRBD2. This CDR3 comprises 17 residues. CDR1 is SGHTA, CDR2 FQGNSA, per germline. V was pared by 0 bases and J by 0 bases, with 3 bases of the junction left unmatched. The chain's CDR3 is CASSLAPSGTSYNEQFF. DNA of the CDR3: TGTGCCAGCAGCTTAGCCCCTAGCGGGACCTCCTACAATGAGCAGTTCTTC.

The gene calls are TRBV6-5 and TRBJ2-2; unclear D gene. Trimming cost V 4 bases and J 0 bases, with 9 bases left between them. The germline gives CDR1 MNHEY, CDR2 SVGAGI. CDR3 length: 15 amino acids. The DNA of the CDR3 is TGTGCCAGCAGTTTGGCTGTCGCGAACACCGGGGAGCTGTTTTTT. Its translation is CASSLAVANTGELFF.

The chain uses TRBV5-6 and TRBJ2-2, with D unclear. The CDR3 length is 11 residues. Per germline, CDR1 SGHDT and CDR2 YYEEEE. Between the trimmed V and J ends, which lost 4 bases and 6 bases, there was a span of 4 bases. CDR3 bases: TGTGCCAGCAGCCTTTCCGGGGAGCTGTTTTTT. Translating gives CASSLSGELFF.

The rearrangement links TRBV5-1 to TRBJ2-7; 7 bases map to TRBD1. CDR1 SGHRS and CDR2 YFSETQ come from the germline V gene. The CDR3 totals 16 residues. The trim removed 5 bases at V and 3 bases at J, leaving 14 bases unmatched. The DNA of the CDR3 is TGCGCCAGCAGAACCGGGACAGCTGCAACTATCTACGAGCAGTACTTC. Its translation is CASRTGTAATIYEQYF. Filled out from reference TRBV5-1 and TRBJ2-7, the complete variable domain reads KAGVTQTPRYLIKTRGQQVTLSCSPISGHRSVSWYQQTPGQGLQFLFEYFSETQRNKGNFPGRFSGRQFSNSRSEMNVSTLELGDSALYLCASRTGTAATIYEQYFGPGTRLTVT.

The chain has TRBV6-5 and TRBJ2-2; tentatively, D is TRBD1 (6 bases). This CDR3 comprises 15 residues. V was trimmed by 7 bases and J by 0 bases, leaving 12 bases between them. Per the germline V gene, CDR1 is MNHEY and CDR2 is SVGAGI. DNA of the CDR3: TGTGCCAGCAAGCCCGACAGGCCGAACACCGGGGAGCTGTTTTTT. As protein: CASKPDRPNTGELFF.

The chain recombines TRBV5-6 with TRBJ1-6, with 8 bases identical to TRBD1. The junction had 6 bases not matched to a gene; V was cut back by 4 bases and J by 9 bases. This CDR3 contains 14 residues. Germline assignment: CDR1 SGHDT and CDR2 YYEEEE. This chain's CDR3 is CASSIGQGTSPLHF. In DNA, the CDR3 is TGTGCCAGCAGCATCGGACAGGGTACTTCACCCCTCCACTTT. Full variable domain (outside the CDR3, taken from reference TRBV5-6 and TRBJ1-6): DAGVTQSPTHLIKTRGQQVTLRCSPKSGHDTVSWYQQALGQGPQFIFQYYEEEERQRGNFPDRFSGHQFPNYSSELNVNALLLGDSALYLCASSIGQGTSPLHFGNGTRLTVT.

The chain employs TRBV6-5 and TRBJ2-2; 8 bases agree with TRBD1. The CDR3 spans 15 residues. Germline values: CDR1 MNHEY, CDR2 SVGAGI. V was clipped by 6 bases and J by 3 bases; unmatched bases: 6. The CDR3 sequence: CASSRTTGDTGELFF. CDR3 coding DNA: TGTGCCAGCAGCCGAACGACAGGGGACACCGGGGAGCTGTTTTTT.

The chain is built from TRBV9 and TRBJ2-3; 7 nucleotides match TRBD1. The CDR3 contains 15 residues. V was pared by 3 bases and J by 4 bases, with 8 bases of the junction left unmatched. Germline CDR1 is SGDLS and CDR2 is YYNGEE. The CDR3 here is CASSARTGTSDTQYF. The DNA of the CDR3 is TGTGCCAGCAGCGCGCGGACAGGTACCTCAGATACGCAGTATTTT.

The chain carries TRBV18 and TRBJ2-2, with unresolved D. CDR3 size: 13 residues. V was shortened by 5 bases and J by 6 bases, with 10 bases between the two germline ends. The germline V gene has CDR1 KGHSH and CDR2 LQKENI. The CDR3 DNA reads as TGTGCCAGCTCATTGGGGTCGGCCGGGGAGCTGTTTTTT. This gives the protein CASSLGSAGELFF.

The V gene is TRBV7-2, the J gene TRBJ2-1; a possible D gene is TRBD1 (6 bases). This CDR3 has 15 amino acids. Germline CDR1 and CDR2: SGHTA and FQGNSA. V lost 5 bases, J lost 1 base, and 12 bases lay in between. The CDR3 DNA reads TGTGCCAGCAGCCAAGACAGGAGGTCCTACAATGAGCAGTTCTTC. It translates to CASSQDRRSYNEQFF.

The chain combines TRBV5-4 with TRBJ2-4; D uncertain. This CDR3 contains 15 residues. Germline CDR1 SGHNT, CDR2 YYREEE (reference sequence). V gave up 0 bases and J gave up 2 bases, with 9 bases separating them. For the CDR3, the DNA is TGTGCCAGCAGCTTGGTTTCTGGCCCCAAAAACATTCAGTACTTC. Residues: CASSLVSGPKNIQYF.

This chain connects TRBV7-2 to TRBJ1-2; 11 bases map to TRBD1. After removal of 4 bases from V and 7 bases from J, the junction contained 8 bases not matched to a gene. Germline V gives CDR1 SGHTA, CDR2 FQGNSA. This CDR3 has 15 amino acids. CDR3 in DNA: TGTGCCAGCAGCTCGAGGGACAGGGGGGCACGTGGCTACACCTTC. This sequence encodes CASSSRDRGARGYTF.

This clone was counted once. The CDR3 loop is CASSYKGTNQPQHF. The CDR3 DNA follows: TGTGCCAGCAGTTACAAAGGCACCAATCAGCCCCAGCATTTT. The rearrangement joins TRBV6-2 or TRBV6-3 to TRBJ1-5; unclear D gene. The CDR3 has 14 amino acids. Germline CDR1 reads MNHEY; CDR2 reads SVGEGT. Trimming stripped 2 bases from V and 3 bases from J, with 8 bases between.

The rearrangement joins TRBV2 to TRBJ2-7; 8 nucleotides match TRBD2. V was pared by 4 bases and J by 4 bases, with 6 bases of the junction left unmatched. Germline CDR1 is SNHLY and CDR2 is FYNNEI. The CDR3 has 14 residues. Written as DNA, the CDR3 is TGTGCCAGCAGTGTTGATAGCGGGAATTACGAGCAGTACTTC. This sequence encodes CASSVDSGNYEQYF.

This clone occurred once. The chain joins TRBV2 to TRBJ2-1, with D unresolved. Trimming took 6 bases from V and 2 from J, leaving 11 bases between them. The germline gives CDR1 SNHLY, CDR2 FYNNEI. The CDR3 loop spans 14 amino acids. In DNA form, the CDR3 reads TGTGCCAGCAGGGATGACGCAGCCTACAATGAGCAGTTCTTC. It specifies CASRDDAAYNEQFF. Full variable domain (rest looked up from reference TRBV2 and TRBJ2-1): EPEVTQTPSHQVTQMGQEVILRCVPISNHLYFYWYRQILGQKVEFLVSFYNNEISEKSEIFDDQFSVERPDGSNFTLKIRSTKLEDSAMYFCASRDDAAYNEQFFGPGTRLTVL.

The rearrangement uses TRBV28 and TRBJ2-3; D remains ambiguous. V lost 2 bases, J lost 6 bases, and 9 bases lay in between. Germline V gives CDR1 MDHEN, CDR2 SYDVKM. This CDR3 has 13 amino acids. For the CDR3, the DNA is TGTGCCAGCAGTTTACCGCCCGTGGATACGCAGTATTTT. It translates to CASSLPPVDTQYF.

V usage is TRBV28 and J usage is TRBJ1-5; D is ambiguous. Germline-derived CDR1 and CDR2 are MDHEN and SYDVKM. V was pared by 4 bases and J by 4 bases, with 11 bases between. The CDR3 extends over 14 amino acids. The CDR3 region has the DNA TGTGCCAGCAGTTGGGCTCAGCGTAATCAGCCCCAGCATTTT. Protein product: CASSWAQRNQPQHF. The full variable domain, rest sourced from reference TRBV28 and TRBJ1-5, is DVKVTQSSRYLVKRTGEKVFLECVQDMDHENMFWYRQDPGLGLRLIYFSYDVKMKEKGDIPEGYSVSREKKERFSLILESASTNQTSMYLCASSWAQRNQPQHFGDGTRLSIL.

The chain recombines TRBV7-9 with TRBJ2-1; 8 nucleotides align to TRBD2. J was trimmed by 8 bases and V by 5 bases; bases with no gene match: 2. CDR3 length: 12 amino acids. Germline V CDR1 and CDR2: SEHNR, FQNEAQ (reference sequence). The DNA for the CDR3 is TGTGCCAGCAGCCTTAGCGGGGATGAGCAGTTCTTC. Protein: CASSLSGDEQFF.

The chain recombines TRBV6-1 with TRBJ1-3, with a possible D match to TRBD1 (6 bases). V lost 2 bases to trimming and J lost 1 base, with 15 bases between them. The CDR3 has 17 amino acids. Germline V gene sequence: CDR1 MNHNS, CDR2 SASEGT. CDR3: CASSEISAGASGNTIYF. Written as DNA, the CDR3 is TGTGCCAGCAGTGAAATTTCGGCAGGGGCTTCTGGAAACACCATATATTTT.

This clone has more than one count but fewer than ten. V and J are TRBV28 and TRBJ1-5, with 7 bases that match TRBD1. Germline CDR1 reads MDHEN; CDR2 reads SYDVKM. The junction had 9 bases not matched to a gene; V was cut back by 6 bases and J by 4 bases. The length of the CDR3 is 15 residues. This CDR3 is CASSRLGDRNQPQHF. CDR3 nucleotide sequence: TGTGCCAGCAGCCGGCTGGGGGACAGAAATCAGCCCCAGCATTTT.

This clone appeared once. V usage is TRBV18 and J usage is TRBJ2-7, with 9 positions matching TRBD1. The CDR3 contains 12 residues. Germline V gene sequence: CDR1 KGHSH, CDR2 LQKENI. Losses at the gene ends were 8 bases for V and 3 bases for J; bases not matched to a gene: 2. The CDR3 nucleotides read TGTGCCAGCCAGGGACAGGGCTACGAGCAGTACTTC. It is translated as CASQGQGYEQYF. The full variable domain, completed using reference TRBV18 and TRBJ2-7, is NAGVMQNPRHLVRRRGQEARLRCSPMKGHSHVYWYRQLPEEGLKFMVYLQKENIIDESGMPKERFSAEFPKEGPSILRIQQVVRGDSAAYFCASQGQGYEQYFGPGTRLTVT.

This rearrangement joins TRBV7-9 to TRBJ1-5; 8 nucleotides line up with TRBD1. Germline loops: CDR1 SEHNR, CDR2 FQNEAQ (reference sequence). Trimming cost V 5 bases and J 2 bases; bases outside gene matches: 2. The CDR3 has 14 residues. The CDR3 DNA reads as TGTGCCAGCAGCCAGACAGGGGGCAATCAGCCCCAGCATTTT. Translated: CASSQTGGNQPQHF.

The V gene is TRBV20-1, the J gene TRBJ2-1; D gene unclear. The CDR3 is 11 amino acids. Germline CDR1 reads DFQATT; CDR2 reads SNEGSKA (reference sequence). Trimming removed 4 bases from V and 4 bases from J, with 5 bases in between. The CDR3 here is CSATRYNEQFF. CDR3 coding DNA: TGCAGTGCTACCCGATACAATGAGCAGTTCTTC.

The J gene is TRBJ1-2, the V gene TRBV18; 10 bases line up with TRBD1. The CDR3 spans 14 residues. V dropped 0 bases and J dropped 8; count of bases not matched to a gene: 3. Germline V gives CDR1 KGHSH, CDR2 LQKENI. CDR3 sequence (DNA): TGTGCCAGCTCACCACCGCCGACAGGGGGCGGCTACACCTTC. Translation: CASSPPPTGGGYTF.

This clone appeared a few times. The rearrangement uses TRBV29-1 and TRBJ1-2; D is undetermined. The ends were cut back, 3 bases at V and 1 base at J, with 15 bases in the middle. This CDR3 region has 15 residues. Germline assignment: CDR1 SQVTM and CDR2 ANQGSEA. In DNA, the CDR3 is TGCAGCGTTGAGAGGCAGCGAGGCTATAACTATGGCTACACCTTC. Translated: CSVERQRGYNYGYTF. Complete variable domain (other parts from reference TRBV29-1 and TRBJ1-2): SAVISQKPSRDICQRGTSLTIQCQVDSQVTMMFWYRQQPGQSLTLIATANQGSEATYESGFVIDKFPISRPNLTFSTLTVSNMSPEDSSIYLCSVERQRGYNYGYTFGSGTRLTVV.

This chain connects TRBV4-1 to TRBJ2-4; 8 bases fit TRBD1. The ends lost 3 bases at V and 5 bases at J; junction bases unmatched: 6. CDR3 length equals 15 residues. Germline CDR1 reads MGHRA; CDR2 reads YSYEKL. CDR3 in amino acids: CASSHQDREENIQYF. Here the CDR3 DNA reads TGCGCCAGCAGCCACCAGGACAGGGAGGAAAACATTCAGTACTTC.

The CDR3 protein is CASSPRDRLPYGYTF. CDR3 sequence (DNA): TGTGCCAGCAGCCCCAGGGACAGACTTCCCTATGGCTACACCTTC. The V and J genes are TRBV9 and TRBJ1-2; 7 bases align to TRBD1. This CDR3 spans 15 amino acids. J gave up 4 bases and V 4 bases, and 10 bases lay outside the gene matches. The germline V gene encodes CDR1 SGDLS and CDR2 YYNGEE. Variable domain in full (rest from reference TRBV9 and TRBJ1-2): DSGVTQTPKHLITATGQRVTLRCSPRSGDLSVYWYQQSLDQGLQFLIQYYNGEERAKGNILERFSAQQFPDLHSELNLSSLELGDSALYFCASSPRDRLPYGYTFGSGTRLTVV.

The chain joins TRBV3-1 (or the pseudogene TRBV3-2) to TRBJ2-7, with 13 nucleotides matching TRBD2. Germline loops: CDR1 LGHDT, CDR2 YNNKEL (reference sequence). This CDR3 region has 19 residues. Losses at the gene ends were 4 bases for V and 4 bases for J; bases not matched to a gene: 16. CDR3 bases: TGTGCCAGCAGCCGACTCCAGGTTTCGGGACTAGCGGGGCTTTACGAGCAGTACTTC. Protein product: CASSRLQVSGLAGLYEQYF.